The 17 T cell receptor beta chains reported below all come from one sample, sequenced in a study of T cell responses to AZD1222 COVID-19 vaccine. TCRdb's table, derived via immunoSEQ multiplex PCR, lists solely in-frame clones and lacks some. Seen here are about 120,000 clones, approximately 90% observed once, and the top ten hold 4% to 5%. The starting material was peripheral blood, obtained 28 days after the second dose of the MenACWY control vaccine. The receptor set was obtained from an adult who received the MenACWY meningococcal vaccine as a control.

The J gene is TRBJ1-6, the V gene TRBV30, with 8 bases aligning to TRBD1. Losses at the gene ends were 5 bases for V and 6 bases for J; bases not matched to a gene: 0. The CDR3 has 12 amino acids. Germline CDR1 GTSNPN, CDR2 SVGIG (reference sequence). CDR3 coding DNA: TGTGCCTGGGACAGGGGTAATTCACCCCTCCACTTT. It translates to CAWDRGNSPLHF.

V gene TRBV5-8 combines with J gene TRBJ1-1; no clear D. Germline V lookup: CDR1 SGHTS, CDR2 YDEGEE. Trimming removed 1 base at V and 3 bases at J, with 13 bases between. The CDR3 extends over 15 amino acids. The CDR3 DNA is TGTGCCAGCAGCTTGTTGCTCGGCAGAGACACTGAAGCTTTCTTT. As protein: CASSLLLGRDTEAFF.

This clone has just one count. The chain employs TRBV18 and TRBJ2-1; 9 bases fit TRBD2. The germline gives CDR1 KGHSH, CDR2 LQKENI. V lost 3 bases, J lost 7 bases, and 13 bases stayed unmatched. The CDR3 length is 17 residues. The CDR3 nucleotides read TGTGCCAGCTCACCCGTCGCGGGTAGCGGGGGCGGGAATGAGCAGTTCTTC. Its protein is CASSPVAGSGGGNEQFF.

V gene TRBV5-5 combines with J gene TRBJ1-3, with D maybe TRBD1 (5 bases). CDR3 length: 13 residues. CDR1 and CDR2 (germline): SGHKS, YYEKEE (reference sequence). The V end was cut by 4 bases, the J end by 7 bases, with 12 bases between. The CDR3 coding sequence is TGTGCCAGCAGCATAGACAGTGGGAACACCATATATTTT. Protein sequence: CASSIDSGNTIYF.

The gene calls are TRBV29-1 and TRBJ2-1; 8 bases are a match to TRBD2. CDR3 length equals 16 residues. The J segment lost 4 bases and the V segment lost 3 bases, leaving 11 bases of the junction unmatched. Germline lookup yields CDR1 SQVTM and CDR2 ANQGSEA. CDR3 amino acids: CSVEGKAGVGYNEQFF. The CDR3 DNA follows: TGCAGCGTTGAGGGTAAAGCGGGAGTGGGATACAATGAGCAGTTCTTC.

This clone was counted between two and nine times. The identical CDR3 is also encoded by other nucleotide sequences in the sample. The chain links TRBV7-8 to TRBJ2-7; 8 bases fit TRBD2. The V gene end was trimmed by 2 bases and the J gene end by 1 base; junction bases not matched to a gene: 10. CDR3 length: 17 amino acids. Germline V gene data show CDR1 as SGHVS and CDR2 as FQNEAQ. Written as DNA, the CDR3 is TGTGCCAGCAGCTTATTCGGGTCGGGGGGGGGTTCCTACGAGCAGTACGTC. Residues: CASSLFGSGGGSYEQYV.

The rearrangement links TRBV30 to TRBJ1-1; D uncertain. Looked up from germline, CDR1 is GTSNPN and CDR2 is SVGIG (reference sequence). This CDR3 region has 13 residues. V was cut by 4 bases and J by 1 base, with 10 bases left in between. CDR3 coding DNA: TGTGCCTGGAACCTGATCAGGAACACTGAAGCTTTCTTT. This translates into CAWNLIRNTEAFF.

The chain links TRBV20-1 to TRBJ1-2, with 10 bases identical to TRBD1. This CDR3 comprises 12 residues. Germline V gene sequence: CDR1 DFQATT, CDR2 SNEGSKA (reference sequence). V dropped 4 bases and J dropped 8; count of bases not matched to a gene: 4. DNA of the CDR3: TGCAGTGCTATTGACAGGGGGCTCGGCTACACCTTC. This codes for CSAIDRGLGYTF.

The chain combines TRBV7-2 with TRBJ2-3; D remains unclear. The CDR3 length is 13 residues. Trimming left V 3 bases short and J 3 bases short, with 7 bases between. From germline, CDR1 is SGHTA and CDR2 FQGNSA. CDR3 coding DNA: TGTGCCAGCAGCTTCGAAAGGACAGATACGCAGTATTTT. Translating gives CASSFERTDTQYF.

In its sample, this clone was seen a few times. This chain joins TRBV12-3 or TRBV12-4 and TRBJ1-6; D gene uncertain. V gave up 6 bases and J gave up 9 bases, with 9 bases separating them. The CDR3 runs 12 residues. The CDR3 DNA reads TGTGCCAGCAGCCTTCTGGGTTCACCCCTCCACTTT. As protein: CASSLLGSPLHF.

This sequence joins TRBV4-2 and TRBJ2-1; 10 bases are a match to TRBD1. Germline CDR1 is LGHNA and CDR2 is YNFKEQ. The CDR3 is made up of 17 amino acids. V lost 2 bases to trimming and J lost 3 bases; unmatched junction nucleotides: 7. DNA for the CDR3: TGTGCCAGCAGCCAAACGACGACAGGGGGCTTCTACAATGAGCAGTTCTTC. Protein product: CASSQTTTGGFYNEQFF.

This clone was counted once. CDR3 amino acids: CASSPKAGGQLAGETQYF. The DNA for the CDR3 is TGTGCCAGCAGTCCCAAAGCGGGGGGACAACTCGCTGGAGAGACCCAGTACTTC. The chain links TRBV6-6 to TRBJ2-5; 9 positions agree with TRBD2. The CDR3 sequence is 18 residues long. In germline, CDR1 is MNHNY, CDR2 SVGAGI (reference sequence). J lost 4 bases, V lost 5 bases, and 17 bases had no gene match.

This chain connects TRBV15 to TRBJ2-1, with D possibly TRBD2 on 6 matching bases. The V gene's germline CDR1 is LNHNV and CDR2 YYDKDF (reference sequence). The CDR3 consists of 16 residues. Trimming shortened V by 3 bases and J by 5 bases, and 17 bases separated the two germline ends. CDR3 bases: TGTGCCACCAGCAGTAAACCGGGACTGCTGAACAATGAGCAGTTCTTC. Translation: CATSSKPGLLNNEQFF.

V and J are TRBV19 and TRBJ2-2; 10 nucleotides align to TRBD2. There are 20 residues in the CDR3. CDR1 is LNHDA, CDR2 SQIVND, per germline (reference sequence). V lost 1 base and J lost 6; bases outside the gene matches: 17. Here the CDR3 reads CASSIVVIAGGPGASGELFF. Written as DNA, the CDR3 is TGTGCCAGTAGTATAGTGGTGATAGCGGGAGGTCCGGGAGCCTCCGGGGAGCTGTTTTTT.

There are a few counts of this clone. The chain joins TRBV27 to TRBJ1-6; a possible D gene is TRBD1 (6 bases). Trimming left V 1 base short and J 4 bases short, with 11 bases between. The CDR3 runs 16 residues. Germline values: CDR1 MNHEY, CDR2 SMNVEV (reference sequence). The CDR3 DNA follows: TGTGCCAGCAGTTTATATTGGACAGCTTATAATTCACCCCTCCACTTT. Protein sequence: CASSLYWTAYNSPLHF.

Concerning this clone: Additional DNA sequences in this sample encode the identical CDR3. The CDR3 here is CASSRDGYNEQFF. The CDR3 DNA reads as TGTGCCAGCAGCCGGGATGGTTACAATGAGCAGTTCTTC. V gene TRBV12-3 or TRBV12-4 combines with J gene TRBJ2-1; tentatively, D is TRBD2 (5 bases). Trimming shortened V by 6 bases and J by 4 bases, and 10 bases separated the two germline ends. The CDR3 sequence is 13 residues long.

This clone was seen more than once but under ten times. This chain uses TRBV19 with TRBJ1-5; TRBD1 aligns across 7 bases. With V trimmed by 6 bases and J by 4 bases, 15 bases remained unmatched. The germline gives CDR1 LNHDA, CDR2 SQIVND (reference sequence). This CDR3 has 17 amino acids. DNA for the CDR3: TGTGCCAGTAGCAACGACAGGGTTATACGGAAAAATCAGCCCCAGCATTTT. Translated, it gives CASSNDRVIRKNQPQHF.